The clone carrying this T cell receptor beta chain has just a few counts. This sample was taken from a study of blood T cell repertoires in COVID-19. Study-level background: The cDNA or gDNA used as material had been derived from T cells, B-cell-depleted T cells, or PBMCs.

As originally analysed: Nucleated cell number was recorded as an estimate derived from reference gene primer amplification. The method was immunoSEQ multiplex PCR; TCRdb's version includes in-frame clones alone and lacks a portion of them. V, J and clone size reflect that table, while D and trimming were determined from the DNA. Of over 85,000 clones listed, 87% are singletons. The length of the CDR3 is 14 residues. The germline gives CDR1 SGHRS, CDR2 YFSETQ. V lost 1 base, J lost 3 bases, and 10 bases lay in between. The chain carries TRBV5-1 and TRBJ1-2; D is uncertain. The sample consisted of peripheral blood. The receptor's source is a human donor in a cohort sampled during active COVID-19. As DNA, the CDR3 is TGCGCCAGCAGCTTGTCCAGTGCTGACTATGGCTACACCTTC. It yields the protein CASSLSSADYGYTF.